A selection of T cell receptor beta chains follows, all from one sample in a study of blood T cell repertoires in COVID-19. The repertoire was sequenced with immunoSEQ multiplex PCR; TCRdb's copy has only in-frame clones and lacks some. The sample shows about 180,000 clones, more than 70% of them seen only once. Input material: PBMCs or T cells enriched from blood (not recorded which). The receptors derive from a man aged 35-49 years who had recovered from COVID-19. Both conserved end residues are part of each CDR3. D genes are given only for firm matches. Clone size, where shown, is once, few, many, or a class for clones that have expanded.

D: NA
size: NA
J: TRBJ2-4
V: TRBV29-1
DNA: TGCAGCGTTAGGAGCACACTAGCCAAAAACATTCAGTACTTC
CDR3: CSVRSTLAKNIQYF

D: NA
size: NA
J: TRBJ2-7
V: TRBV27
DNA: TGTGCCAGCAGGCCGGGTATTACCTACGAGCAGTACTTC
CDR3: CASRPGITYEQYF

D: NA
size: NA
J: TRBJ1-2
V: TRBV9
DNA: TGTGCCAGCAGCGTAGGAGACGGGGGCTATGGCTACACCTTC
CDR3: CASSVGDGGYGYTF

D: NA
size: NA
J: TRBJ1-6
V: TRBV30
DNA: TGTGCCTGTTACAGCCAAAATTCACCCCTCCACTTT
CDR3: CACYSQNSPLHF

D: NA
size: NA
J: TRBJ2-3
V: TRBV3-1/TRBV3-2
DNA: TGTGCCAGCAGCCGGTCGGGAGTGGATACGCAGTATTTT
CDR3: CASSRSGVDTQYF

D: TRBD2
size: NA
J: TRBJ2-7
V: TRBV6-6
DNA: TGTGCCAGCAGCCTCTTGGCGGGGGGTCCCTACGAGCAGTACTTC
CDR3: CASSLLAGGPYEQYF

D: TRBD2
size: NA
J: TRBJ2-7
V: TRBV27
DNA: TGTGCCAGCGGACTAGCGGGAGATACCTACGAGCAGTACTTC
CDR3: CASGLAGDTYEQYF

D: TRBD1
size: NA
J: TRBJ1-1
V: TRBV29-1
DNA: TGCAGCGTTGGGGGACAGGGATTTAATAAGAACACTGAAGCTTTCTTT
CDR3: CSVGGQGFNKNTEAFF

D: NA
size: NA
J: TRBJ1-2
V: TRBV10-3
DNA: TGTGCCATCAGTGAGTTCCGGGGCTATGGCTACACCTTC
CDR3: CAISEFRGYGYTF

D: NA
size: few
J: TRBJ1-1
V: TRBV29-1
DNA: TGCAGCGTTGTTTATAGTGAGGTGAACACTGAAGCTTTCTTT
CDR3: CSVVYSEVNTEAFF

D: TRBD1
size: NA
J: TRBJ2-2
V: TRBV7-9
DNA: TGTGCCAGCAGCACACCGGGACAGGGGTTCGGCACCGGGGAGCTGTTTTTT
CDR3: CASSTPGQGFGTGELFF

D: TRBD2
size: NA
J: TRBJ2-7
V: TRBV4-1
DNA: TGCGCCAGCAGACCCGCTCTGGGCGGGAGGGCCGCCGAGCAGTACTTC
CDR3: CASRPALGGRAAEQYF

D: TRBD2
size: NA
J: TRBJ2-3
V: TRBV7-9
DNA: TGTGCCAGCAGCCCAGTCCCTAGCGGCAGCACAGATACGCAGTATTTT
CDR3: CASSPVPSGSTDTQYF

D: NA
size: NA
J: TRBJ2-7
V: TRBV12-5
DNA: TGTGCTAGTGGTTTGGTATTGGGAGGTTACTACGAGCAGTACTTC
CDR3: CASGLVLGGYYEQYF

D: TRBD2
size: NA
J: TRBJ2-5
V: TRBV27
DNA: TGTGCCAGCAGTCAACTAGCGGGTTGGCGAGAGACCCAGTACTTC
CDR3: CASSQLAGWRETQYF

D: TRBD1
size: NA
J: TRBJ1-1
V: TRBV5-1
DNA: TGCGCCAGCAGCTTGGGAGGGACAGGGAACACTGAAGCTTTCTTT
CDR3: CASSLGGTGNTEAFF

D: NA
size: NA
J: TRBJ1-5
V: TRBV19
DNA: TGTGCCAGTAGTATCCAGGGGAAGTCCAATCAGCCCCAGCATTTT
CDR3: CASSIQGKSNQPQHF

D: NA
size: NA
J: TRBJ1-2
V: TRBV12-3/TRBV12-4
DNA: TGTGCCAGCAGAGTACAGTCTAACTATGGCTACACCTTC
CDR3: CASRVQSNYGYTF

D: TRBD1
size: NA
J: TRBJ1-4
V: TRBV5-4
DNA: TGTGCCAGCAGCTCCCCAGGGACAGGGGGTGAAAAACTGTTTTTT
CDR3: CASSSPGTGGEKLFF

D: NA
size: NA
J: TRBJ2-2
V: TRBV19
DNA: TGTGCCAGTAGTATAACCGGGAACACCGGGGAGCTGTTTTTT
CDR3: CASSITGNTGELFF

D: NA
size: NA
J: TRBJ2-1
V: TRBV5-4
DNA: TGTGCCAGCAGCTTGGGCAGGGGTCTTTTCAATGAGCAGTTCTTC
CDR3: CASSLGRGLFNEQFF

D: TRBD1
size: NA
J: TRBJ1-3
V: TRBV7-9
DNA: TGTGCCTGGACGACAGGGTCGGGAAACACCATATATTTT
CDR3: CAWTTGSGNTIYF

D: TRBD1
size: NA
J: TRBJ1-2
V: TRBV12-3/TRBV12-4
DNA: TGTGCCAGCAGTAGTAGACAGGGTTTCCCCACCTTC
CDR3: CASSSRQGFPTF

D: NA
size: NA
J: TRBJ2-4
V: TRBV27
DNA: TGTGCCAGCAGTCTAAGGGACACCGGACTAGCCAAAAACATTCAGTACTTC
CDR3: CASSLRDTGLAKNIQYF

D: NA
size: NA
J: TRBJ1-5
V: TRBV29-1
DNA: TGCAGCGTGGGGGGGGCCAATCAGCCCCAGCATTTT
CDR3: CSVGGANQPQHF

D: TRBD1
size: NA
J: TRBJ2-5
V: TRBV28
DNA: TGTGCCAGCAGTATACAGGGGGTGGCGGAAGAGACCCAGTACTTC
CDR3: CASSIQGVAEETQYF